This is a list of T cell receptor beta chains from one sample in a study of cytomegalovirus exposure and HLA in healthy donors. Assay used: immunoSEQ multiplex PCR; TCRdb lists only in-frame clones, some missing. The table lists 120,000 to 150,000 clones, 80% of them singletons, with 2.9% in the top ten. Sequencing input: PBMCs. These receptors were obtained from a woman aged 25-40 years in good health and CMV-seronegative. Each CDR3 is given with its conserved first and last residue. A D gene is named only where the DNA matches it firmly. Clone sizes are given selectively: once, few, many, or a class where the clone is expanded.

D gene	clone size	V gene	J gene	CDR3 protein	CDR3 DNA
TRBD2	NA	TRBV27	TRBJ2-1	CASSAIIGGASYNEQFF	TGTGCCAGCAGTGCAATTATCGGGGGGGCCTCCTACAATGAGCAGTTCTTC
TRBD1	NA	TRBV18	TRBJ2-1	CASSLDRGLGNEQFF	TGTGCCAGCTCACTAGACAGGGGGCTTGGCAATGAGCAGTTCTTC
TRBD1	NA	TRBV27	TRBJ1-5	CASRQGMGNQPQHF	TGTGCCAGCAGACAGGGGATGGGCAATCAGCCCCAGCATTTT
NA	once	TRBV7-6	TRBJ2-7	CASSGSQGNEQYF	TGTGCCAGCAGCGGCTCACAGGGCAACGAGCAGTACTTC
TRBD2	once	TRBV6-4	TRBJ2-1	CASSTLAGSDEQFF	TGTGCCAGCAGTACACTAGCGGGATCTGATGAGCAGTTCTTC
NA	NA	TRBV4-3	TRBJ2-4	CASSHTGQGNIQYF	TGCGCCAGCAGCCACACCGGGCAGGGGAACATTCAGTACTTC
NA	NA	TRBV19	TRBJ1-5	CAGSKGHSLRPQHF	TGTGCCGGATCGAAAGGACACTCACTAAGGCCCCAGCATTTT
TRBD1	NA	TRBV2	TRBJ1-2	CASPGQGWSGYTF	TGTGCCAGTCCGGGACAGGGGTGGAGTGGCTACACCTTC
TRBD2	NA	TRBV19	TRBJ2-3	CASSIGGGGAGDTQYF	TGTGCCAGTAGTATAGGGGGCGGGGGGGCTGGAGATACGCAGTATTTT
NA	NA	TRBV6-1	TRBJ2-3	CASSPLPTDTQYF	TGTGCCAGCAGTCCCCTCCCCACAGATACGCAGTATTTT
TRBD1	NA	TRBV7-9	TRBJ2-2	CASSFYGGQDQNTGELFF	TGTGCCAGCAGCTTTTATGGGGGACAGGACCAGAACACCGGGGAGCTGTTTTTT
NA	NA	TRBV7-9	TRBJ1-1	CASSLVISSTEAFF	TGTGCCAGCAGCCTGGTGATATCGAGCACTGAAGCTTTCTTT
NA	NA	TRBV10-1	TRBJ2-3	CASSEGTGGTDTQYF	TGCGCCAGCAGTGAGGGCACGGGGGGCACAGATACGCAGTATTTT
NA	NA	TRBV7-8	TRBJ2-1	CASSSEPLRSYNEQFF	TGTGCCAGCAGCTCCGAGCCCCTACGCTCCTACAATGAGCAGTTCTTC
NA	NA	TRBV5-1	TRBJ1-3	CASSLEGRPGNTIYF	TGCGCCAGCAGCTTGGAAGGCAGGCCCGGAAACACCATATATTTT
NA	NA	TRBV7-9	TRBJ2-2	CASSAASNTGELFF	TGTGCCAGCAGTGCCGCGTCGAACACCGGGGAGCTGTTTTTT
TRBD1	NA	TRBV7-2	TRBJ1-4	CASSFRQGEQKLFF	TGTGCCAGCAGCTTCCGTCAGGGGGAGCAAAAACTGTTTTTT
NA	NA	TRBV5-1	TRBJ1-1	CASSSMNTEAFF	TGCGCCAGCAGCTCTATGAACACTGAAGCTTTCTTT
NA	NA	TRBV27	TRBJ2-7	CASTSTGRRYEQYF	TGTGCCAGCACCTCTACTGGGAGACGGTACGAGCAGTACTTC
NA	NA	TRBV28	TRBJ1-5	CASSLPGRWSNQPQHF	TGTGCCAGCAGTCTTCCAGGGCGGTGGAGCAATCAGCCCCAGCATTTT
NA	NA	TRBV10-1	TRBJ2-5	CASSAAGNLETQYF	TGCGCCAGCAGTGCAGCGGGTAACTTAGAGACCCAGTACTTC
NA	NA	TRBV5-1	TRBJ2-1	CASSFSGWVMNNEQFF	TGCGCCAGCAGCTTTTCGGGGTGGGTTATGAACAATGAGCAGTTCTTC
NA	NA	TRBV6-1	TRBJ1-2	CASSERGEGGYGYTF	TGTGCCAGCAGTGAAAGAGGGGAGGGAGGCTATGGCTACACCTTC
NA	NA	TRBV12-2	TRBJ1-5	CASRFTGLPLYQPQHF	TGTGCAAGTCGCTTTACAGGTCTGCCCCTCTATCAGCCCCAGCATTTT